Listed below are T cell receptor beta chains from one sample, sequenced in a study of blood T cell repertoires in COVID-19. Sequencing used immunoSEQ multiplex PCR; TCRdb keeps in-frame clones, though not all of them. The sample holds 250,000 to 350,000 clones, around 87% seen once. The sample was peripheral blood. Receptors originate from a woman between 50 and 59 years old who had recovered from COVID-19. CDR3s include the opening cysteine and the closing phenylalanine or tryptophan. D genes are given only for firm matches. Where a row states a size, it is once, few, many or the class of an expanded clone; other rows omit it.

CDR3	DNA	length	V	D	size	J
CASSQIRLAGDTDTQYF	TGTGCCAGCAGCCAAATCCGACTAGCGGGGGACACAGATACGCAGTATTTT	17	TRBV3-1/TRBV3-2	TRBD2	NA	TRBJ2-3
CASSQGWRVFTDTQYF	TGTGCCAGCAGCCAAGGGTGGAGGGTATTCACAGATACGCAGTATTTT	16	TRBV14	NA	few	TRBJ2-3
CASSFKAANEQFF	TGTGCCAGCAGCTTCAAGGCGGCCAATGAGCAGTTCTTC	13	TRBV7-9	NA	NA	TRBJ2-1
CASSLGRGRQETQYF	TGTGCCAGCAGCTTGGGCCGCGGGCGGCAAGAGACCCAGTACTTC	15	TRBV5-4	NA	NA	TRBJ2-5
CASCRDRDDQPQHF	TGTGCCAGCTGCCGGGACAGGGACGATCAGCCCCAGCATTTT	14	TRBV2	TRBD1	NA	TRBJ1-5
CASKTGGSNQPQHF	TGTGCCAGTAAAACCGGAGGTAGCAATCAGCCCCAGCATTTT	14	TRBV19	NA	NA	TRBJ1-5
CASRGQGALTDTQYF	TGTGCCAGCAGGGGACAGGGGGCGTTAACAGATACGCAGTATTTT	15	TRBV28	TRBD1	NA	TRBJ2-3
CASSYGGVGSTEAFF	TGTGCCAGCAGTTATGGGGGGGTCGGGAGCACTGAAGCTTTCTTT	15	TRBV6-2/TRBV6-3	NA	once	TRBJ1-1
CASSAQEFNSPLHF	TGTGCCAGCAGCGCACAGGAGTTTAATTCACCCCTCCACTTT	14	TRBV9	NA	NA	TRBJ1-6
CASSWVQAGELFF	TGCGCCAGCAGCTGGGTCCAGGCCGGGGAGCTGTTTTTT	13	TRBV4-3	NA	few	TRBJ2-2
CARRAGANTEAFF	TGTGCCAGACGAGCGGGGGCGAACACTGAAGCTTTCTTT	13	TRBV10-3	NA	NA	TRBJ1-1